The 14 T cell receptor beta chains below were found in one sample sequenced in a study of beta chain features in type 1 diabetes. Sequencing targeted expressed TCRB transcripts, as all isolated RNA had been reverse transcribed. Measured with immunoSEQ multiplex PCR; TCRdb has only the in-frame clones, and not every one. The data contain hundreds of thousands of clones, roughly 16% of them singletons. The sequencing sample was made of naive CD4+ T cells from blood. These receptor sequences come from a woman aged 18-29 years in good health.

The J gene is TRBJ2-3, the V gene TRBV4-1, with TRBD1 matching 9 bases. This CDR3 region has 16 residues. Trimming took 5 bases from V and 6 from J; bases not matched to a gene: 12. Germline loops: CDR1 MGHRA, CDR2 YSYEKL. CDR3 coding DNA: TGCGCCAGCAGCGCTGGTTACCGGACAGGGGCGGATACGCAGTATTTT. Protein product: CASSAGYRTGADTQYF.

The chain couples TRBV7-3 to TRBJ2-3, with 12 bases identical to TRBD2. V dropped 4 bases and J dropped 2; count of bases not matched to a gene: 4. In germline, CDR1 is SGHTA, CDR2 FQGTGA. The CDR3 length is 16 residues. CDR3: CASSSGLAGYTDTQYF. The DNA of the CDR3 is TGTGCCAGCAGCTCTGGACTAGCGGGATACACAGATACGCAGTATTTT.

In this sample, this clone turned up a few times. The chain employs TRBV10-3 and TRBJ2-1, with 11 bases fitting TRBD1. The V and J ends lost 5 bases and 7 bases, in that order; junction bases with no gene match: 7. This CDR3 has 15 amino acids. Germline CDR1 is ENHRY and CDR2 is SYGVKD. The CDR3 DNA reads TGTGCCATCAGTATCCACGGGACAGGGGGTAATGAGCAGTTCTTC. Its translation: CAISIHGTGGNEQFF.

V is TRBV5-1 and J is TRBJ1-4, with unresolved D. CDR1 SGHRS and CDR2 YFSETQ come from the germline V gene. V lost 0 bases to trimming and J lost 7 bases, with 19 bases between them. The CDR3 is 17 residues long. DNA for the CDR3: TGCGCCAGCAGCTTGGCCCCCGATGTGCGACGCCCTGAAAAACTGTTTTTT. Its protein product is CASSLAPDVRRPEKLFF.

This rearrangement joins TRBV27 to TRBJ2-1; 11 bases align to TRBD2. V shed 6 bases, J shed 4 bases, and the junction held 5 bases outside the gene matches. The CDR3 has 15 amino acids. CDR1 is MNHEY and CDR2 is SMNVEV in the germline V gene (reference sequence). In DNA, the CDR3 is TGTGCCAGCAGCCTGACTAGCGGGGTTTACAATGAGCAGTTCTTC. This encodes CASSLTSGVYNEQFF.

About this clone: A read error is likely, as this CDR3 ends without the conserved phenylalanine or tryptophan. The V call is TRBV6-6, the J call TRBJ1-1; tentatively, D is TRBD1 (6 bases). Trimming took 8 bases from V and 5 from J, leaving 15 bases between them. CDR3 size: 13 residues. CDR1 and CDR2 (germline): MNHNY, SVGAGI (reference sequence). The CDR3 DNA is TGTGCCAGCCCTGGGACACCCGGGACTGAAGCTTTCCTT. Protein sequence: CASPGTPGTEAFL.

This clone was detected a few times. The V call is TRBV14, the J call TRBJ1-1; D not certain. The CDR3 spans 14 residues. With 3 bases removed from V and 1 base from J, the gap between germline ends came to 9 bases. Germline V CDR1 and CDR2: SGHDN, FVKESK. The CDR3 region is CASSQGSGNTEAFF. The CDR3 nucleotides are TGTGCCAGCAGCCAGGGTTCGGGGAACACTGAAGCTTTCTTT.

The chain joins TRBV11-2 to TRBJ1-1, with D maybe TRBD1 (5 bases). Germline V gene lookup returns CDR1 SGHAT and CDR2 FQNNGV. The CDR3 spans 16 residues. Trimming removed 1 base at V and 2 bases at J, with 14 bases between. The CDR3 region is CASSLVFRTPNTEAFF. CDR3 DNA: TGTGCCAGCAGCTTAGTTTTCCGGACACCCAACACTGAAGCTTTCTTT.

This clone was seen a few times. This chain connects TRBV7-9 to TRBJ1-1; no firm D call. Germline CDR1 reads SEHNR; CDR2 reads FQNEAQ (reference sequence). CDR3 length: 14 residues. With 2 bases removed from V and 3 bases from J, the gap between germline ends came to 10 bases. CDR3: CASSLISGDTEAFF. The CDR3, as DNA: TGTGCCAGCAGCTTAATTTCGGGTGACACTGAAGCTTTCTTT.

This clone was counted only a few times. This CDR3 reads CASSQEAGETQYF. CDR3 nucleotide sequence: TGCGCCAGCAGCCAGGAAGCCGGGGAGACCCAGTACTTC. The chain links TRBV4-3 to TRBJ2-5, with unresolved D. V was trimmed by 3 bases and J by 5 bases, leaving 10 bases between them. There are 13 residues in the CDR3. In germline, CDR1 is LGHNA, CDR2 YSLEER.

The sample holds a few counts of this clone. The rearrangement joins TRBV9 to TRBJ2-1; D might be TRBD1 or TRBD2, each matching 5 bases. Between the trimmed V and J ends, which lost 3 bases and 5 bases, there was a span of 9 bases. Germline loops: CDR1 SGDLS, CDR2 YYNGEE. The CDR3 has 13 residues. CDR3 residues: CASSGDPHNEQFF. CDR3 DNA sequence: TGTGCCAGCAGCGGGGACCCACACAATGAGCAGTTCTTC.

The chain couples TRBV18 to TRBJ2-2; D gene ambiguous. Germline V lookup: CDR1 KGHSH, CDR2 LQKENI. CDR3 length equals 15 residues. Deletions cut 3 bases from V and 1 base from J, with 9 bases between. CDR3 sequence: CASSPRNVNTGELFF. DNA of the CDR3: TGTGCCAGCTCACCTCGGAACGTGAACACCGGGGAGCTGTTTTTT.

A note on this clone: Other DNA sequences from this sample encode an identical CDR3 as well. The genes are TRBV28 and TRBJ2-3; 9 bases agree with TRBD2. Per the germline V gene, CDR1 is MDHEN and CDR2 is SYDVKM. The CDR3 covers 15 residues. V was pared by 3 bases and J by 3 bases, with 4 bases of the junction left unmatched. CDR3 sequence reads: CASSLAGGPTDTQYF. The CDR3 bases are TGTGCCAGCAGTTTGGCGGGAGGGCCAACAGATACGCAGTATTTT.

The CDR3 nucleotides are TGCAGCACTCTCTCATGGACAGGGCACAATGAGCAGTTCTTC. It is translated as CSTLSWTGHNEQFF. The chain recombines TRBV29-1 with TRBJ2-1; 8 bases are shared with TRBD1. V shed 8 bases and J 5 bases; nucleotides not matched to a gene: 11. This CDR3 contains 14 residues. Germline V CDR1 and CDR2: SQVTM, ANQGSEA.